This entry is about one T cell receptor beta chain. This entry belongs to a study of blood T cell repertoires in COVID-19. Study at large: T cells, B-cell-depleted T cells, or PBMCs provided the cDNA or gDNA that served as material.

TCRdb's table, derived via immunoSEQ multiplex PCR, lists solely in-frame clones and lacks some. This repertoire shows roughly 310,000 clones, 75% to 90% found once; its top ten account for over 9%. This TCR came from a woman aged 40 to 55 who had recovered from COVID-19. The sample was PBMCs or T cells enriched from blood (not recorded which).

CDR3 nucleotides: TGTGCCAGCAGCAGGGACTGGAGATACGAGCAGTACTTC. Translation: CASSRDWRYEQYF. J is TRBJ2-7 and V is TRBV6-5; maybe TRBD2 (6 bases). The length of the CDR3 is 13 residues. Germline V gene lookup returns CDR1 MNHEY and CDR2 SVGAGI. Trimming took 6 bases from V and 4 from J, leaving 13 bases between them.